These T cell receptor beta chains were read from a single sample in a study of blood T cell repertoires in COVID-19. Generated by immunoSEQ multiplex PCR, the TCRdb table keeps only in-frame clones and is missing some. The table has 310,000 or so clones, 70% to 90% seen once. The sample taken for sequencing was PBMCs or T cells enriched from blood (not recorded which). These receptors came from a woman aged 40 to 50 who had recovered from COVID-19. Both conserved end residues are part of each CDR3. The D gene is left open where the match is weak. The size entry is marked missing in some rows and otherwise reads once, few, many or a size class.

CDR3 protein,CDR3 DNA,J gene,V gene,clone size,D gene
CASSFTGDYGYTF,TGTGCCAGCAGTTTTACAGGGGACTATGGCTACACCTTC,TRBJ1-2,TRBV7-2,once,TRBD1
CASSVLGHLNTGELFF,TGTGCCAGCAGCGTACTGGGGCACCTGAACACCGGGGAGCTGTTTTTT,TRBJ2-2,TRBV9,.,.
CATSDPTAGGTNEKLFF,TGTGCCACCAGTGATCCGACCGCAGGGGGAACTAATGAAAAACTGTTTTTT,TRBJ1-4,TRBV24-1,.,TRBD1
CASRSLAGESGELFF,TGTGCCAGCAGGTCACTAGCGGGAGAATCGGGGGAGCTGTTTTTT,TRBJ2-2,TRBV27,once,TRBD2
CASSLSSGLTGELFF,TGTGCCAGCAGTTTATCGTCAGGTCTCACCGGGGAGCTGTTTTTT,TRBJ2-2,TRBV27,.,.
CASSSIRGVAYEQYF,TGTGCCAGCAGCTCCATCCGGGGGGTAGCCTACGAGCAGTACTTC,TRBJ2-7,TRBV7-9,.,TRBD2
CASRRTSGAGELFF,TGCGCCAGCAGACGTACTAGCGGGGCCGGGGAGCTGTTTTTT,TRBJ2-2,TRBV4-3,few,TRBD2
CASSLQGNNSPLHF,TGTGCCAGCAGCTTACAGGGGAATAATTCACCCCTCCACTTT,TRBJ1-6,TRBV7-6,.,.
CASSLGEPSYNEQFF,TGTGCCAGCAGCTTAGGGGAGCCCTCCTACAATGAGCAGTTCTTC,TRBJ2-1,TRBV11-2,.,.
CASSQGQSYGYTF,TGTGCCAGCAGCCAAGGACAAAGCTATGGCTACACCTTC,TRBJ1-2,TRBV14,.,.
CASSPPGLAGLDEQYF,TGTGCCAGCAGCCCCCCCGGACTAGCGGGACTTGACGAGCAGTACTTC,TRBJ2-7,TRBV3-1/TRBV3-2,.,TRBD2
CASGRSGGMETQYF,TGTGCCAGCGGAAGGAGCGGGGGGATGGAGACCCAGTACTTC,TRBJ2-5,TRBV9,.,TRBD2
CASSPSGTGLARSAGEQYF,TGTGCCAGCAGCCCCTCTGGGACAGGGTTGGCTAGGAGCGCGGGCGAGCAGTACTTC,TRBJ2-7,TRBV7-3,.,TRBD1
CASSPRDGSLEQYF,TGTGCCAGCTCACCCCGGGACGGGAGTTTGGAGCAGTACTTC,TRBJ2-7,TRBV18,.,.
CASSQAWSSYNSPLHF,TGCGCCAGCAGCCAAGCCTGGAGCTCCTATAATTCACCCCTCCACTTT,TRBJ1-6,TRBV4-3,.,.
CASSYSGARNEQFF,TGTGCCAGCAGTTACTCGGGGGCTCGGAATGAGCAGTTCTTC,TRBJ2-1,TRBV6-2/TRBV6-3,.,.
CASSLALGGPLHF,TGTGCCAGCAGCTTAGCTCTAGGGGGACCCCTCCACTTT,TRBJ1-6,TRBV7-6,.,.
CASSAGANNEQYF,TGTGCCAGCAGTGCAGGGGCTAACAACGAGCAGTACTTC,TRBJ2-7,TRBV2,.,.
CASSLAADQPQHF,TGTGCCAGCAGCTTAGCAGCCGATCAGCCCCAGCATTTT,TRBJ1-5,TRBV7-2,.,.
CATSRPDYQETQYF,TGTGCCACCAGCAGACCGGACTATCAAGAGACCCAGTACTTC,TRBJ2-5,TRBV15,.,.
CASKGDWNADTQYF,TGTGCCAGCAAGGGGGATTGGAACGCAGATACGCAGTATTTT,TRBJ2-3,TRBV6-4,.,.
CASSLYREVIYEQYF,TGTGCCAGCAGTTTATACAGGGAAGTTATCTACGAGCAGTACTTC,TRBJ2-7,TRBV28,.,.
CASSSDRGSYNEQFF,TGTGCCAGCAGTTCCGACAGGGGGTCCTACAATGAGCAGTTCTTC,TRBJ2-1,TRBV27,.,TRBD1
CASSFKPRRTDTQYF,TGTGCCAGCAGTTTTAAACCTCGGAGGACAGATACGCAGTATTTT,TRBJ2-3,TRBV28,.,.
CASSLDRVVSHGNTIYF,TGTGCCAGCAGCTTGGACAGGGTGGTGTCGCACGGAAACACCATATATTTT,TRBJ1-3,TRBV7-2,once,TRBD1
CASSLPNEVRYTF,TGTGCCAGCAGCTTACCCAACGAGGTCCGCTACACCTTC,TRBJ1-2,TRBV13,.,.
CASRPSGTGAYEQYF,TGTGCCAGCCGTCCCTCCGGGACAGGGGCCTACGAGCAGTACTTC,TRBJ2-7,TRBV28,.,TRBD1
CASSKGGEKYEQYF,TGTGCCAGCAGCAAAGGGGGGGAGAAGTACGAGCAGTACTTC,TRBJ2-7,TRBV21-1,.,.
CASSTGPGSTEAFF,TGTGCCAGCAGCACCGGACCGGGGAGCACTGAAGCTTTCTTT,TRBJ1-1,TRBV7-2,.,.
CASSLQGGYNYGYTF,TGTGCCAGCAGCCTACAGGGAGGGTATAACTATGGCTACACCTTC,TRBJ1-2,TRBV3-1/TRBV3-2,.,.
CASSPGTGIYEQYF,TGTGCCAGCTCACCAGGGACAGGGATCTACGAGCAGTACTTC,TRBJ2-7,TRBV18,.,TRBD1
CASSPLGANTEAFF,TGTGCCAGCTCACCCCTCGGAGCGAACACTGAAGCTTTCTTT,TRBJ1-1,TRBV18,.,.
CASTPGTANEKLFF,TGTGCCAGCACTCCCGGGACAGCGAATGAAAAACTGTTTTTT,TRBJ1-4,TRBV6-5,few,TRBD1